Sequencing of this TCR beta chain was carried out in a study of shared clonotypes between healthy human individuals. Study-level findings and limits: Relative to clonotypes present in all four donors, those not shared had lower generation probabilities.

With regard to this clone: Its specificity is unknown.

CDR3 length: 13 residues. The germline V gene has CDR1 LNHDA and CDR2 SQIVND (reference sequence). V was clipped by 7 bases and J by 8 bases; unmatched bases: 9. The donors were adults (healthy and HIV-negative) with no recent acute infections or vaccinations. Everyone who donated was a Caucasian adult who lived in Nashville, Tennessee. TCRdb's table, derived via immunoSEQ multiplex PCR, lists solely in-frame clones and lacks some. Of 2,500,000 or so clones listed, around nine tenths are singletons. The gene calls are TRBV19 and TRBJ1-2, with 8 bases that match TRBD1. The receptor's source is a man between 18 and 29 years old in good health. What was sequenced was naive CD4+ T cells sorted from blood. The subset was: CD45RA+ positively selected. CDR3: CASTKDRVGGYTF. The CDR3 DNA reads TGTGCCAGTACCAAGGACAGGGTCGGCGGCTACACCTTC.